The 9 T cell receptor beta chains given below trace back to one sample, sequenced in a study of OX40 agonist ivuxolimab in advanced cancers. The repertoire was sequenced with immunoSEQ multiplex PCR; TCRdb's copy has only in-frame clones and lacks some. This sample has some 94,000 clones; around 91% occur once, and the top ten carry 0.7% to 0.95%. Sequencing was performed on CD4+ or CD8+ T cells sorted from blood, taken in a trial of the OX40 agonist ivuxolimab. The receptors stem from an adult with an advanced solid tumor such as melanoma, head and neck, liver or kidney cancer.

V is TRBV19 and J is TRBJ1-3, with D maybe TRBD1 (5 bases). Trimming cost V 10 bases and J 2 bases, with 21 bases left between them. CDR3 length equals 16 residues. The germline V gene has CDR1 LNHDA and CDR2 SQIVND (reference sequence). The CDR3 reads CATAPTGEGPGNTIYF. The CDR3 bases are TGTGCCACCGCTCCAACGGGGGAGGGCCCTGGAAACACCATATATTTT.

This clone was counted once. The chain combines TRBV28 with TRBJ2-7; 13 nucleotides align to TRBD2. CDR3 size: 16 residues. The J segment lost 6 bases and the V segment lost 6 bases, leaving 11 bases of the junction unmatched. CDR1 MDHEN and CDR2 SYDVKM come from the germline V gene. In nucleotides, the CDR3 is TGTGCCAGCAGACCTCAGACTAGCGGGAGGTCTCGCGAGCAGTACTTC. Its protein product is CASRPQTSGRSREQYF.

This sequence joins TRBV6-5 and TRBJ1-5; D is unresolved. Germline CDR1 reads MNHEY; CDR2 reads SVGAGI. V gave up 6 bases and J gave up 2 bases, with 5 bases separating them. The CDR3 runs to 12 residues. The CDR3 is CASSRGNQPQHF. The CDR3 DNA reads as TGTGCCAGCAGCCGGGGCAATCAGCCCCAGCATTTT.

The DNA of the CDR3 is TGTGCCAGCAGCCTCAGGGGCCCTAGCTCCTACGAGCAGTACTTC. Translated: CASSLRGPSSYEQYF. V usage is TRBV7-2 and J usage is TRBJ2-5, with a tentative D call TRBD1 (6 bases). The J call may be incorrect, as the DNA end agrees better with TRBJ2-7. Germline V gene lookup returns CDR1 SGHTA and CDR2 FQGNSA. This CDR3 contains 15 residues.

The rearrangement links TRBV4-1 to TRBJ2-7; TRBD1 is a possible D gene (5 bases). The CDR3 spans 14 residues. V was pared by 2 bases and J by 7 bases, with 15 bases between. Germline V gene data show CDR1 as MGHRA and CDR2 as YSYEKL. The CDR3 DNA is TGCGCCAGCAGCCAAATCCAGGGCCTAGATGAGCAGTACTTC. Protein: CASSQIQGLDEQYF.

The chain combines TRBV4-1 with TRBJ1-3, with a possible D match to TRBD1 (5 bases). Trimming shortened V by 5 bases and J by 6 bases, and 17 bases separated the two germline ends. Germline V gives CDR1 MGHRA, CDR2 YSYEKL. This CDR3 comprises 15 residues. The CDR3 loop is CASSARDPRENTIYF. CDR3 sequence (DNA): TGCGCCAGCAGCGCCCGGGACCCGAGGGAAAACACCATATATTTT.

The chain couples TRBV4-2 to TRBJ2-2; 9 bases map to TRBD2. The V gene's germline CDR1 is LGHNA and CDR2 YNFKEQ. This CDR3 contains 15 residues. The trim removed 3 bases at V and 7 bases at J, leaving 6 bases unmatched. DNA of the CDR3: TGTGCCAGCAGCCAGCGGGAGGGCCAGGGCGGGGAGCTGTTTTTT. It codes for CASSQREGQGGELFF.

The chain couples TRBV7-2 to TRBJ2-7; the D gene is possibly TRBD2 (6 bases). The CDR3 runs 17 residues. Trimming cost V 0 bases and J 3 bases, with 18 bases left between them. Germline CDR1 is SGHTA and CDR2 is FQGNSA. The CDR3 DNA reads TGTGCCAGCAGCTTAGCGCCGGGGGACTTACCTAACTACGAGCAGTACTTC. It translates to CASSLAPGDLPNYEQYF. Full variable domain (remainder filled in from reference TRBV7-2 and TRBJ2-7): GAGVSQSPSNKVTEKGKDVELRCDPISGHTALYWYRQSLGQGLEFLIYFQGNSAPDKSGLPSDRFSAERTGGSVSTLTIQRTQQEDSAVYLCASSLAPGDLPNYEQYFGPGTRLTVT.

The CDR3 protein is CASSRNTEAFF. The CDR3 DNA reads TGTGCCAGCAGCCGGAACACTGAAGCTTTCTTT. This chain links TRBV6-5 with TRBJ1-1; D gene ambiguous. The V gene lost 6 bases and the J gene lost 1 base, with 3 bases spanning the gap. The CDR3 runs 11 residues. Germline values: CDR1 MNHEY, CDR2 SVGAGI.